This T cell receptor (beta chain) was profiled in a study of blood T cell repertoires in COVID-19. Overall study context: Spain, Italy and the United States supplied samples that represented acute and convalescent COVID-19. Sample material is recorded as cDNA or gDNA derived from T cells, B-cell-depleted T cells, or PBMCs.

Per the original methods: How many nucleated cells were present was estimated from reference gene primer amplification. Repertoires were generated with immunoSEQ multiplex PCR, while TCRdb's copy carries only in-frame clones and drops some. Clone size and the V and J calls come from that table; the DNA yielded D and trimming. The sample contains some 150,000 clones, roughly 80% of which appear only once. The specimen was peripheral blood. The TCR was taken from a woman aged 80 or over with acute or convalescent COVID-19.

The CDR3 DNA follows: TGTGCCAGTAGTATGCGGTGGGGCACAGATACGCAGTATTTT. It translates to CASSMRWGTDTQYF. V gene TRBV19 combines with J gene TRBJ2-3; no clear D. Per the germline V gene, CDR1 is LNHDA and CDR2 is SQIVND (reference sequence). V lost 3 bases and J lost 1, with 8 bases in between. CDR3 length: 14 amino acids.